The 28 T cell receptor beta chains reported below all come from one sample, sequenced in a study of T-cell reconstitution after alpha-beta-depleted transplantation in children. Researchers prepared the TCRbeta library using unique molecular identifiers, the study reports. TCRdb re-called the PCR reads through MiXCR, storing one row per CDR3 protein. The data hold nearly 550,000 distinct CDR3 sequences, with about a sixth observed a single time. Sample: PBMCs from the stem cell graft donor, taken from the stem cell graft. The receptors here all came from a human donor who donated a stem cell graft to a child with acute lymphoblastic leukemia.

V gene TRBV4-1 combines with J gene TRBJ2-6, with 9 nucleotides matching TRBD2. The CDR3 consists of 17 residues. The J segment lost 2 bases and the V segment lost 4 bases, leaving 6 bases of the junction unmatched. CDR1 is MGHRA and CDR2 is YSYEKL in the germline V gene. The DNA of the CDR3 is TGCGCCAGCAGCCTGTTATTAGCGGGAGCTGGGGCCAACGTCCTGACTTTC. Encoded protein: CASSLLLAGAGANVLTF.

The chain employs TRBV11-2 and TRBJ2-2; the D gene is possibly TRBD2 (6 bases). Trimming stripped 10 bases from V and 7 bases from J, with 19 bases between. The CDR3 extends over 14 amino acids. Germline V gene lookup returns CDR1 SGHAT and CDR2 FQNNGV. The CDR3 spells CATRAGDGGGELFF. The DNA of the CDR3 is TGTGCCACGAGAGCCGGAGACGGGGGCGGGGAGCTGTTTTTT.

The chain has TRBV5-1 and TRBJ1-2; D uncertain. Germline values: CDR1 SGHRS, CDR2 YFSETQ. The CDR3 runs 14 residues. V gave up 3 bases and J gave up 4 bases, with 13 bases separating them. CDR3 residues: CASSSSWGSYGYTF. DNA of the CDR3: TGCGCCAGCAGCTCTTCCTGGGGTAGCTATGGCTACACCTTC.

A few counts support this clonotype. The chain is built from TRBV3-1 and TRBJ2-7; D is perhaps TRBD1 or TRBD2 (5 bases each). The CDR3 consists of 14 residues. V was shortened by 4 bases and J by 6 bases, with 16 bases between the two germline ends. Per the germline V gene, CDR1 is LGHDT and CDR2 is YNNKEL (reference sequence). The CDR3 nucleotides read TGTGCCAGCAGCCCCGGGACCCCTACGATCGAGCAGTACTTC. Translating gives CASSPGTPTIEQYF.

V and J are TRBV20-1 and TRBJ1-3; D gene uncertain. Germline CDR1 reads DFQATT; CDR2 reads SNEGSKA (reference sequence). This CDR3 has 13 residues. The V and J ends lost 6 bases and 4 bases respectively, with 13 bases between them. The CDR3 DNA reads as TGCAGTGCCCCGACTGGCGAGGGAAACACCATATATTTT. Translating it yields CSAPTGEGNTIYF.

This clonotype was detected ten times or more. The chain is built from TRBV3-1 and TRBJ2-1; D gene unclear. The CDR3 has 14 residues. Germline CDR1 LGHDT, CDR2 YNNKEL (reference sequence). The germline V and J ends were trimmed by 4 bases and 5 bases, with 12 bases remaining between them. CDR3 nucleotides: TGTGCCAGCAGCCTCCGGACGTTCGACAATGAGCAGTTCTTC. The encoded protein is CASSLRTFDNEQFF.

This clonotype came up many times. A junction end diverges from the germline sequence, so it may reflect a read error. The chain couples TRBV5-1 to TRBJ2-1; perhaps TRBD2 as D (6 bases). CDR1 is SGHRS, CDR2 YFSETQ, per germline. CDR3 length equals 15 residues. Here the CDR3 reads CASSLAESSYNEQFF. CDR3 DNA sequence: TGTGCCAGCAGCTTAGCGGAGAGCTCCTACAATGAGCAGTTCTTC.

J is TRBJ1-2 and V is TRBV5-1; D not certain. This CDR3 has 13 residues. CDR1 and CDR2 (germline): SGHRS, YFSETQ. V was clipped by 2 bases and J by 5 bases, with 10 bases between them. The DNA for the CDR3 is TGCGCCAGCAGCTTAACTGCTACTTATGGCTACACCTTC. Encoded protein: CASSLTATYGYTF.

The CDR3 coding sequence is TGCAGTGCTCTCAGTAGATATGGCTACACCTTC. Encoded protein: CSALSRYGYTF. V is TRBV20-1 and J is TRBJ1-2; D unresolved. V lost 5 bases and J 5 bases, leaving 9 bases between the germline ends. Germline V gene sequence: CDR1 DFQATT, CDR2 SNEGSKA (reference sequence). The CDR3 spans 11 residues.

This clonotype was found a few times. This chain joins TRBV6-2 or TRBV6-3 and TRBJ2-7, with D unclear. V lost 6 bases to trimming and J lost 3 bases, with 9 bases between them. Germline V CDR1 and CDR2: MNHEY, SVGEGT. The CDR3 covers 12 residues. The CDR3 DNA sequence: TGTGCCAGCAGCTACCCCTTCTACGAGCAGTACTTC. Amino acids: CASSYPFYEQYF.

This clonotype was seen many times. This chain joins TRBV12-3 or TRBV12-4 and TRBJ2-3; maybe TRBD2 (5 bases). Trimming left V 5 bases short and J 0 bases short, with 9 bases between. CDR3 length: 14 amino acids. For the CDR3, the DNA is TGTGCCAGCAGTCTTAGCGTTAGCACAGATACGCAGTATTTT. Its protein product is CASSLSVSTDTQYF.

There are a few counts of this clonotype. The chain joins TRBV12-3 or TRBV12-4 to TRBJ1-3; tentative D call: TRBD1 (5 bases). Trimming removed 8 bases from V and 2 bases from J, with 13 bases in between. This CDR3 region has 14 residues. For the CDR3, the DNA is TGTGCCAGCGCTAAGACAGAGACTGGAAACACCATATATTTT. Translation gives CASAKTETGNTIYF.

Ten or more counts support this clonotype. The chain links TRBV12-3 or TRBV12-4 to TRBJ2-4, with 7 bases matching TRBD1. The CDR3 spans 14 residues. The ends lost 6 bases at V and 2 bases at J; junction bases unmatched: 4. The CDR3 DNA sequence: TGTGCCAGCAGCTTGACAGGGTCCAAAAACATTCAGTACTTC. Encoded protein: CASSLTGSKNIQYF.

This clonotype was picked up a small number of times. This sequence joins TRBV10-3 and TRBJ2-1; 12 bases fit TRBD2. The CDR3 runs 17 residues. Per germline, CDR1 ENHRY and CDR2 SYGVKD. Germline trimming cut 3 bases from V and 2 bases from J; bases unmatched to any gene: 5. CDR3 bases: TGTGCCATCAGTGATCCTAGCGGGAGGGTGACCTACAATGAGCAGTTCTTC. This sequence encodes CAISDPSGRVTYNEQFF.

This sequence joins TRBV5-1 and TRBJ1-1; 8 bases align to TRBD1. Germline CDR1 reads SGHRS; CDR2 reads YFSETQ. The CDR3 contains 16 residues. The junction had 12 bases not matched to a gene; V was cut back by 3 bases and J by 5 bases. CDR3 sequence: CASSSLTGAKGTEAFF. In DNA, the CDR3 is TGCGCCAGCAGCTCCCTGACAGGGGCGAAGGGGACTGAAGCTTTCTTT.

This sequence joins TRBV27 and TRBJ2-5; D is possibly TRBD2 (6 bases). Trimming removed 6 bases from V and 3 bases from J, with 17 bases in between. Germline lookup yields CDR1 MNHEY and CDR2 SMNVEV (reference sequence). The length of the CDR3 is 15 residues. The CDR3 nucleotides are TGTGCCAGCAGCCAGACGCCGGGGGATGAAGAGACCCAGTACTTC. Protein sequence: CASSQTPGDEETQYF.

A note on this clonotype: This may come from a read error, since a much larger clone is one base off. This chain joins TRBV13 and TRBJ1-1; D is unresolved. From germline, CDR1 is PRHDT and CDR2 FYEKMQ (reference sequence). The CDR3 contains 13 residues. Trimming pared 5 bases from V and 0 bases from J, leaving 7 bases between. The CDR3 loop reads CASSESMNTEAFF. The DNA of the CDR3 is TGTGCCAGCAGCGAGAGCATGAACACTGAAGCTTTCTTT.

This clonotype was seen a few times. This chain joins TRBV15 and TRBJ2-3; D is uncertain. Germline V CDR1 and CDR2: LNHNV, YYDKDF (reference sequence). The CDR3 has 16 residues. Trimming stripped 3 bases from V and 0 bases from J, with 13 bases between. In DNA, the CDR3 is TGTGCCACCAGCAGTTCCCCCCGGGCCAGCACAGATACGCAGTATTTT. This codes for CATSSSPRASTDTQYF.

The table lists this clonotype with a few counts. The chain combines TRBV20-1 with TRBJ2-1; TRBD2 matches at 8 bases. The CDR3 extends over 13 amino acids. The V segment lost 5 bases and the J segment 6 bases; nucleotides outside the gene matches: 6. CDR1 is DFQATT, CDR2 SNEGSKA, per germline (reference sequence). CDR3 in DNA: TGCAGTGCTCGGGAGGGCAGACGCAATGAGCAGTTCTTC. It yields the protein CSAREGRRNEQFF.

This clonotype was counted only a few times. The V gene is TRBV7-8, the J gene TRBJ1-2, with a weak D call TRBD1 (5 bases). V lost 5 bases to trimming and J lost 0 bases, with 10 bases between them. This CDR3 has 14 amino acids. Germline CDR1 and CDR2: SGHVS and FQNEAQ. The CDR3 region has the DNA TGTGCCAGCAGCGGGCAGGGATCTAACTATGGCTACACCTTC. Protein: CASSGQGSNYGYTF.

The rearrangement uses TRBV6-1 and TRBJ2-5; TRBD2 agrees at 11 bases. V gave up 4 bases and J gave up 2 bases; unmatched junction bases: 12. This CDR3 spans 18 amino acids. Per the germline V gene, CDR1 is MNHNS and CDR2 is SASEGT. The CDR3 spells CASSVRAPGLAGQETQYF. In nucleotides, the CDR3 is TGTGCCAGCAGTGTCCGGGCCCCTGGACTAGCGGGTCAAGAGACCCAGTACTTC.

This clonotype was detected many times. The chain links TRBV6-5 to TRBJ1-6; D not certain. This CDR3 contains 14 residues. Germline CDR1 is MNHEY and CDR2 is SVGAGI. V was cut by 7 bases and J by 7 bases, with 14 bases left in between. The CDR3 loop is CASNRLSENSPLHF. Here the CDR3 DNA reads TGTGCCAGCAACAGATTATCGGAGAATTCACCCCTCCACTTT.

The chain links TRBV5-1 to TRBJ1-2; a weak D match, TRBD1 (6 bases). Germline V gene lookup returns CDR1 SGHRS and CDR2 YFSETQ. The CDR3 runs 13 residues. Trimming pared 0 bases from V and 6 bases from J, leaving 9 bases between. The CDR3 sequence: CASSLEAGDGYTF. The CDR3 DNA is TGCGCCAGCAGCTTGGAGGCAGGGGATGGCTACACCTTC.

This clonotype has only a few counts. This chain connects TRBV5-5 to TRBJ2-7, with TRBD1 as a possible D gene (6 bases). CDR1 SGHKS and CDR2 YYEKEE come from the germline V gene (reference sequence). This CDR3 spans 13 amino acids. Between the trimmed V and J ends, which lost 0 bases and 5 bases, there was a span of 9 bases. Written as DNA, the CDR3 is TGTGCCAGCAGCTTGGAAGGGGACAACGAGCAGTACTTC. Translating it yields CASSLEGDNEQYF.

This clonotype was seen only a few times. The chain couples TRBV28 to TRBJ2-5, with 8 bases lining up with TRBD1. Per the germline V gene, CDR1 is MDHEN and CDR2 is SYDVKM. The CDR3 is made up of 16 amino acids. The V and J ends lost 4 bases and 5 bases, in that order; junction bases with no gene match: 12. CDR3 in amino acids: CASSWRGTGVMETQYF. The CDR3 DNA sequence: TGTGCCAGCAGTTGGAGAGGGACAGGAGTTATGGAGACCCAGTACTTC.

V usage is TRBV7-6 and J usage is TRBJ2-1, with a tentative D call TRBD2 (6 bases). This CDR3 comprises 15 residues. V was cut by 5 bases and J by 8 bases, with 19 bases left in between. The V gene's germline CDR1 is SGHVS and CDR2 FNYEAQ. The CDR3 region is CASSPRLGEIDEQFF. CDR3 sequence (DNA): TGTGCCAGCAGCCCGCGACTAGGAGAGATCGATGAGCAGTTCTTC.

This rearrangement joins TRBV7-9 to TRBJ2-3, with 9 bases aligning to TRBD2. Germline CDR1 reads SEHNR; CDR2 reads FQNEAQ (reference sequence). After removal of 4 bases from V and 7 bases from J, the junction contained 15 bases not matched to a gene. The CDR3 is made up of 17 amino acids. The CDR3 sequence is CASSYGTSRFAGNTQYF. CDR3 in DNA: TGTGCCAGCAGCTACGGGACTAGCCGTTTCGCCGGGAATACGCAGTATTTT.

V usage is TRBV27 and J usage is TRBJ2-2; D is ambiguous. The CDR3 is made up of 16 amino acids. Per germline, CDR1 MNHEY and CDR2 SMNVEV (reference sequence). Trimming left V 6 bases short and J 0 bases short, with 14 bases between. The CDR3 bases are TGTGCCAGCAGCCCAAGGCGCCCACCGAACACCGGGGAGCTGTTTTTT. This translates into CASSPRRPPNTGELFF.